The 5 T cell receptor beta chains reported below all come from one sample, sequenced in a study of blood T cell repertoires in COVID-19. Sequencing used immunoSEQ multiplex PCR; TCRdb keeps in-frame clones, though not all of them. The top ten clones hold around 10% of a sample with over 55,000 clones, 80% to 85% of them seen once. Sequenced sample: peripheral blood. Every receptor here comes from a man aged 80 or over with COVID-19, enrolled during active disease.

The J gene is TRBJ1-4, the V gene TRBV25-1, with 8 bases aligning to TRBD1. Germline V gene lookup returns CDR1 MGHDK and CDR2 SYGVNS. The CDR3 has 14 residues. The ends lost 7 bases at V and 8 bases at J; junction bases unmatched: 9. CDR3 bases: TGTGCCAGCACCCGAGGACAGGGCTCCGAAAAACTGTTTTTT. Protein product: CASTRGQGSEKLFF.

V usage is TRBV29-1 and J usage is TRBJ2-3, with TRBD2 as a possible D gene (7 bases). Trimming shortened V by 6 bases and J by 4 bases, and 14 bases separated the two germline ends. The CDR3 is 13 amino acids. CDR1 and CDR2 from the germline V gene are SQVTM and ANQGSEA. The CDR3 DNA reads TGCAGCGTCCAAGGGGGAGGGGCAGATACGCAGTATTTT. Protein product: CSVQGGGADTQYF.

The V and J genes are TRBV6-5 and TRBJ1-2; no clear D gene. CDR1 MNHEY and CDR2 SVGAGI come from the germline V gene. This CDR3 is 14 amino acids long. V was trimmed by 0 bases and J by 4 bases, leaving 9 bases between them. The CDR3 is CASSYSMSGYGYTF. CDR3 sequence (DNA): TGTGCCAGCAGTTACTCCATGAGCGGCTATGGCTACACCTTC.

This chain uses TRBV19 with TRBJ2-3; the D is unclear. This CDR3 is 13 amino acids long. Germline loops: CDR1 LNHDA, CDR2 SQIVND (reference sequence). Trimming took off 8 bases at V and 0 bases at J, with 9 bases between the two ends. The CDR3 is CASALTSTDTQYF. CDR3 nucleotides: TGTGCCAGTGCGCTAACTAGCACAGATACGCAGTATTTT.

The CDR3 is CATVAFGGIAEAFF. CDR3 bases: TGTGCCACAGTAGCGTTCGGTGGAATTGCTGAAGCTTTCTTT. The chain carries TRBV19 and TRBJ1-1; D is undetermined. The CDR3 extends over 14 amino acids. Between the trimmed V and J ends, which lost 10 bases and 6 bases, there was a span of 21 bases. Germline V gene sequence: CDR1 LNHDA, CDR2 SQIVND (reference sequence).